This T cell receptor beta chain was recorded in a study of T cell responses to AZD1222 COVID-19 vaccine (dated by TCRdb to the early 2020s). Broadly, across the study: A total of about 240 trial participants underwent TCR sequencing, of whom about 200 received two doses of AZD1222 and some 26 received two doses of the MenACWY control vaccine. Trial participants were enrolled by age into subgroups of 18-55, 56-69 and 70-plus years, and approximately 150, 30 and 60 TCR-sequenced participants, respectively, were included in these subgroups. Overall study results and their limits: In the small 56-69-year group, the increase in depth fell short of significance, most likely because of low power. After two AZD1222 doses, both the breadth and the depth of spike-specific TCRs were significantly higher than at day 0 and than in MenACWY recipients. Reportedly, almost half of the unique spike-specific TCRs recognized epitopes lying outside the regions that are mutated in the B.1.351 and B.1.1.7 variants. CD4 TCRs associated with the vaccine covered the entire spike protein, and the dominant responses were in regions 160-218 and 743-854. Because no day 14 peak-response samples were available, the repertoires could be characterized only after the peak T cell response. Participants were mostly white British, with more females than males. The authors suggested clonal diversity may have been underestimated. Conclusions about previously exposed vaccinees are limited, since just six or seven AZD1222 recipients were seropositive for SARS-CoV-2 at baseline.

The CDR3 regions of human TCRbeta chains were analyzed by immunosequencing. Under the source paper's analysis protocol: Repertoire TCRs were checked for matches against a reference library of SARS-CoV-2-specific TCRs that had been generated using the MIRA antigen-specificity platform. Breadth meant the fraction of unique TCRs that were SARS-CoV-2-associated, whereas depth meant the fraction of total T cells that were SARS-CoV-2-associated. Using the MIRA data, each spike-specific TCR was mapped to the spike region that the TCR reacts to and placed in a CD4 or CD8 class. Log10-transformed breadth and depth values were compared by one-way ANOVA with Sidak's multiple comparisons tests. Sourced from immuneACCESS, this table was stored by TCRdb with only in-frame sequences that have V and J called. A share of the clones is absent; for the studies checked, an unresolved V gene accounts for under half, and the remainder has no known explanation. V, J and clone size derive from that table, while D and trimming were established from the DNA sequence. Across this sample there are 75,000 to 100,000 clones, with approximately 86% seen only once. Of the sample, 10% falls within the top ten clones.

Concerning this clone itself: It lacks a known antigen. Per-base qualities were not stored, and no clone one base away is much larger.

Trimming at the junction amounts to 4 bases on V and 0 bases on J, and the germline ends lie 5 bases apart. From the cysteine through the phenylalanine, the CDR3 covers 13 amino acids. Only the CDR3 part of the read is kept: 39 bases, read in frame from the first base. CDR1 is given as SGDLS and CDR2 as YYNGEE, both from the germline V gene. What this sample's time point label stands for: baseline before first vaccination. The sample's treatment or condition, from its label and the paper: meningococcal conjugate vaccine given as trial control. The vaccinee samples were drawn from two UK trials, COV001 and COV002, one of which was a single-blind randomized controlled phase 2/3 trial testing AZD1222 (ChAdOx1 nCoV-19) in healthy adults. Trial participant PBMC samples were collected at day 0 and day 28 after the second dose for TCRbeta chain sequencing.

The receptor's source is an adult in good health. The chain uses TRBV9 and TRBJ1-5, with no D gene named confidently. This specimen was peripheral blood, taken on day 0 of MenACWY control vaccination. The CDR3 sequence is CASSQVSNQPQHF. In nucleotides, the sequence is TGTGCCAGCAGCCAGGTTAGCAATCAGCCCCAGCATTTT. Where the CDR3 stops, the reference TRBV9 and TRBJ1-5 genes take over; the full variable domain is DSGVTQTPKHLITATGQRVTLRCSPRSGDLSVYWYQQSLDQGLQFLIQYYNGEERAKGNILERFSAQQFPDLHSELNLSSLELGDSALYFCASSQVSNQPQHFGDGTRLSIL.